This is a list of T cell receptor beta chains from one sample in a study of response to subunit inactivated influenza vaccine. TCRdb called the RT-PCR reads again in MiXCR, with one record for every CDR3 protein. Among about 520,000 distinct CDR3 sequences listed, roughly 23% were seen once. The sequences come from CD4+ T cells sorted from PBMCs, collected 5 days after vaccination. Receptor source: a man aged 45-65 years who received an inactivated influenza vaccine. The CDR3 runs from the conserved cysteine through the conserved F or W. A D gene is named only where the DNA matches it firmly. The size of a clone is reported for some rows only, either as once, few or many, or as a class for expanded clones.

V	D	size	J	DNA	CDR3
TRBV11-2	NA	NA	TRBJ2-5	TGTGCCAGCAGCTCCTCTCATTTACAAGAGACCCAGTACTTC	CASSSSHLQETQYF
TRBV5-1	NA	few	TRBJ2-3	TGCGCCAGCAGCGTGCAGTTTAGCACAGATACGCAGTATTTT	CASSVQFSTDTQYF
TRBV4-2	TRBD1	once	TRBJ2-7	TGTGCCAGCAGCCACCCCGGGACAGGGGCATACGAGCAGTACTTC	CASSHPGTGAYEQYF
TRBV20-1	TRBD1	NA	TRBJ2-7	TGCAGTGCTAGCCGGGACAGCTTTTACGAGCAGTACTTC	CSASRDSFYEQYF
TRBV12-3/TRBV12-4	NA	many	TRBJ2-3	TGTGCCAGCAGCCCGGACTTCCCCACAGATACGCAGTATTTT	CASSPDFPTDTQYF
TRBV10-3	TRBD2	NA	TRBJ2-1	TGTGCCATCAGTGAGCTCCCTAGCGGGAGTGGGAATGAGCAGTTCTTC	CAISELPSGSGNEQFF
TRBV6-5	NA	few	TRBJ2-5	TGTGCCAGCAGTTCGGGACATATCCAAGAGACCCAGTACTTC	CASSSGHIQETQYF
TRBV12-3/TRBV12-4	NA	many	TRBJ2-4	TGTGCCAGCAGTTTGGACGGTTTAGCCAAAAACATTCAGTACTTC	CASSLDGLAKNIQYF
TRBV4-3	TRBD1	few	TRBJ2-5	TGCGCCAGCAGCCAAGATCACGGGACAGGGTCCGTTACCCAGTACTTC	CASSQDHGTGSVTQYF
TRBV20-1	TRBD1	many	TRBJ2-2	TGCAGTGCTAGGGCAGGGGGTAACACCGGGGAGCTGTTTTTT	CSARAGGNTGELFF
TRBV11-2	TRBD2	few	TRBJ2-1	TGTGCCAGCAGATCATCCCGGCCTAGCGGGATGGGGGATGAGCAGTTCTTC	CASRSSRPSGMGDEQFF
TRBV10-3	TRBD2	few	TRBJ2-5	TGTGCCATCAGCGAGACTAGCGGACAAGAGACCCAGTACTTC	CAISETSGQETQYF
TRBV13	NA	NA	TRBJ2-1	TGTGCCAGCAGAATCCTAGGCGAGAATGAGCAGTTCTTC	CASRILGENEQFF
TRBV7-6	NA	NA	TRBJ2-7	TGTGCCAGCAGCTTCGGAGAAAAGGGCTCCTACGAGCAGTACTTC	CASSFGEKGSYEQYF
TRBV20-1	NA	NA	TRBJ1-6	TGCAGTGCTCACACGTCCGGCGGTAATTCACCCCTCCACTTT	CSAHTSGGNSPLHF
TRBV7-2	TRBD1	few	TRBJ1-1	TGTGCCAGCAGCTTAAGTACAGGGGGGCTGAACAGGGTTGCTTTCTTT	CASSLSTGGLNRVAFF
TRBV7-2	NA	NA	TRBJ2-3	TGTGCCAGCAGCGGCTCTTGGGGGGGCACAGATACGCAGTATTTT	CASSGSWGGTDTQYF
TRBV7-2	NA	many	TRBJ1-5	TGTGCCAGCAGTCTCTCGGGGCCTGCCCAGCCCCAGCATTTT	CASSLSGPAQPQHF
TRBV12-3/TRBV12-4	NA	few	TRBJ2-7	TGTGCCAGCAGTTTAGGTCGGAGGATCTACGAGCAGTACTTC	CASSLGRRIYEQYF
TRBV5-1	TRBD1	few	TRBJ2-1	TGCGCCAGCAGCGACGGACAGGGTATCAATGAGCAGTTCTTC	CASSDGQGINEQFF
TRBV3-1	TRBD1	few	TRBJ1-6	TGTGCCAGCAGCCAGCAAGGGACAGAGAATTCACCCCTCCACTTT	CASSQQGTENSPLHF
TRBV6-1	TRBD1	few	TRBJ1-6	TGTGCCACCTCGACAGGGATCTCTAATTCACCCCTCCACTTT	CATSTGISNSPLHF
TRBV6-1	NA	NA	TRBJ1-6	TGTGCCAGCAGTGAAGCTCTACAAGTGCCACCCCTCCACTTT	CASSEALQVPPLHF
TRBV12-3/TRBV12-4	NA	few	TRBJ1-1	TGTGCCAGCAGTCCATCCTGGACCCTACACCCTGAAGCTTTCTTT	CASSPSWTLHPEAFF
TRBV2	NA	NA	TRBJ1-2	TGTGCCAGCAGAAGGGGGACCACCTATGGCTACACCTTC	CASRRGTTYGYTF